The clone carrying this T cell receptor beta chain was seen at least ten times. These data come from a study of patients and donors after allogeneic stem cell transplantation. Each CDR3 protein is one row after TCRdb ran MiXCR on the RT-PCR reads. The sample has 400,000 to 450,000 distinct CDR3 sequences; under 20% are singletons. Germline loops: CDR1 SGHRS, CDR2 YFSETQ. V lost 0 bases and J lost 6; bases outside the gene matches: 4. This CDR3 is 14 amino acids long. The source material was blood, either unsorted or a sorted T cell fraction (not recorded which). The chain employs TRBV5-1 and TRBJ1-1; 8 bases agree with TRBD1. The TCR was taken from a human donor who was either an allogeneic HSCT recipient or a stem cell or donor lymphocyte infusion donor (not recorded which). It is not recorded whose cells these are; they may come from a transplant donor. As DNA, the CDR3 is TGCGCCAGCAGCTTGGTCAGGGGGCGACCTGAAGCTTTCTTT. It is translated as CASSLVRGRPEAFF.